This TCR beta chain was sequenced during a study of T cell repertoires in cytomegalovirus infection. Turning to the study itself: Both CMV infection and a matching HLA type were indicated by public TCR beta signatures.

This CDR3 contains 16 residues. The germline V gene encodes CDR1 SGHDN and CDR2 FVKESK. The junction had 5 bases not matched to a gene; V was cut back by 3 bases and J by 4 bases. A remark on this clonotype: The antigen remains unidentified.

TCRdb re-called the reads through MiXCR, storing one row per CDR3 protein. There are about 130,000 distinct CDR3 sequences in the sample; roughly a quarter occur only once, and 34% lies in the top ten. Overall study findings and caveats: Carriers of CMV and the relevant HLA type were discriminated by public TCR beta frequency. Within the response measured ex vivo, HLA-C-restricted CMV-specific TCR beta clonotypes were dominant.

This sequence originates from a human donor in good health (CMV status not recorded). Some clones in this sample may be carry-over from other donors' samples. The rearrangement joins TRBV14 to TRBJ2-5, with 13 bases fitting TRBD2. The sample consisted of PBMCs, sequenced either directly or after in vitro stimulation (not recorded which). CDR3 sequence reads: CASSHMTSGRPETQYF. The CDR3 DNA is TGTGCCAGCAGCCACATGACTAGCGGGAGGCCAGAGACCCAGTACTTC. Full variable domain (rest looked up from reference TRBV14 and TRBJ2-5): EAGVTQFPSHSVIEKGQTVTLRCDPISGHDNLYWYRRVMGKEIKFLLHFVKESKQDESGMPNNRFLAERTGGTYSTLKVQPAELEDSGVYFCASSHMTSGRPETQYFGPGTRLLVL.